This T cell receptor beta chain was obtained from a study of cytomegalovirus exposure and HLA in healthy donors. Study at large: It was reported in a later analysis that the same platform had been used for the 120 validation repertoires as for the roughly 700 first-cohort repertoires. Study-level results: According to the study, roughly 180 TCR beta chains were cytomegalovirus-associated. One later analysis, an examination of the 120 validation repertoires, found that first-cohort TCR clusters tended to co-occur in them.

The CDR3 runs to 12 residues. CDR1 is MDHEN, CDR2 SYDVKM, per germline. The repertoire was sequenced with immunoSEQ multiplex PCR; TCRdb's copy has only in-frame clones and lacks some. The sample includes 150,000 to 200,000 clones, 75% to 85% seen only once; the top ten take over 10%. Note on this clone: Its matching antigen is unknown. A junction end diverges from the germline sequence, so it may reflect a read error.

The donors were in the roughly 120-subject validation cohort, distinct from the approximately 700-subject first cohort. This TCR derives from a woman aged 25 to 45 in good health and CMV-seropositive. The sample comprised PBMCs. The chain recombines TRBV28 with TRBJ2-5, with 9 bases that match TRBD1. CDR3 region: CASKGQGEPQYF. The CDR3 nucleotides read TGTGCCAGCAAGGGACAGGGAGAGCCCCAGTACTTC.